These 4 T cell receptor beta chains came from one sample sequenced in a study of T cell responses to AZD1222 COVID-19 vaccine. Only in-frame clones appear in the TCRdb table, and some are missing; sequencing was by immunoSEQ multiplex PCR. This table holds 200,000 to 250,000 clones, 93% found once. This specimen consisted of peripheral blood, obtained on day 0 of MenACWY control vaccination. The receptors stem from an adult in good health.

The rearrangement links TRBV5-1 to TRBJ2-7, with D hard to call. V gave up 4 bases and J gave up 4 bases, with 18 bases separating them. CDR1 and CDR2 from the germline V gene are SGHRS and YFSETQ. The CDR3 has 15 amino acids. In nucleotides, the CDR3 is TGCGCCAGCAGCCTCACGGCGAGAGGAGTTTACGAGCAGTACTTC. Protein sequence: CASSLTARGVYEQYF.

The rearrangement uses TRBV11-3 and TRBJ2-7; 9 bases are shared with TRBD1. The CDR3 has 14 residues. Germline V CDR1 and CDR2: SGHNT, YENEEA. Germline trimming cut 3 bases from V and 6 bases from J; bases unmatched to any gene: 6. The CDR3 sequence is CASSFGTGNSEQYF. CDR3 nucleotides: TGTGCCAGCAGCTTCGGGACAGGGAACTCCGAGCAGTACTTC.

V is TRBV3-1 (or the pseudogene TRBV3-2) and J is TRBJ1-4; TRBD1 might be the D (6 bases). Germline CDR1 reads LGHDT; CDR2 reads YNNKEL (reference sequence). This CDR3 is 18 amino acids long. Trimming took 3 bases from V and 4 from J, leaving 21 bases between them. As DNA, the CDR3 is TGTGCCAGCAGCCAGACCCGACAGCGACAGGCCGGTAATGAAAAACTGTTTTTT. This translates into CASSQTRQRQAGNEKLFF.

CDR3 protein: CASSQDSEQYF. In nucleotides, the CDR3 is TGCGCCAGCAGCCAAGATTCGGAGCAGTACTTC. The chain has TRBV4-1 and TRBJ2-7; no clear D. CDR1 MGHRA and CDR2 YSYEKL come from the germline V gene. The CDR3 is 11 residues long. V lost 0 bases, J lost 7 bases, and 4 bases lay in between.